This TCR beta chain stems from a study of a mutant IDH1 vaccine in newly diagnosed glioma (dated by TCRdb to the early 2020s). Some background on the complete study: In the chemotherapy-containing groups, vaccination started alongside temozolomide cycles, whereas in patients who had radiotherapy alone it started 4-6 weeks after radiotherapy. Before enrollment, most patients had been given radiochemotherapy with temozolomide as standard therapy, while the rest had received either radiotherapy alone or temozolomide alone. Peripheral blood was collected at six visits: V03 (baseline), V05, V07, V10, V12 and V13. Visit V12 was the week-35 safety follow-up and visit V13 was the week-47 end of study. The roughly 32 treated patients were approximately 62% male and 37.5% female, with a mean age of approximately 40 years. For exploratory analyses, longitudinal TCRB deep sequencing was carried out in 25 treated patients wherever samples were available. The paper's findings and limits, for the study overall: Vaccine-induced immune responses across multiple MHC alleles were detected in approximately 94% of patients. Changes in the top peripheral T cell clonotypes picked up by TCRB sequencing did not appear to be linked to pseudoprogression. According to the authors, sample limitations meant that analyses of patient blood samples could not be reproduced. Availability determined which PBMC samples were chosen for TCRB deep sequencing.

This clone was detected only a few times. This clone's antigen is unknown. No per-base quality is available; no much larger clone lies one base away. The time point label for this specimen denotes: week 35, safety follow-up. Every vaccine dose consisted of 300 ug of a 20-mer mutant IDH1 peptide in Montanide, administered subcutaneously together with topical imiquimod. Patients were given eight vaccinations, in weeks 1, 3, 5, 7, 11, 15, 19 and 23, which matched visits V03 through V10. Newly diagnosed WHO grade 3 or 4 IDH1-mutant astrocytomas showing loss of nuclear ATRX were present in the donors. The samples were drawn from NOA16, a multicentre, single-arm, open-label phase I trial in Germany that tested a mutant IDH1 peptide vaccine in humans for the first time. Genomic DNA for TCRB sequencing was extracted from EDTA blood using the DNeasy Blood and Tissue Kit. The germline V gene supplies CDR1 KGHSH and CDR2 LQKENI. The junction shows trimming of 5 bases on V and 0 bases on J, plus 14 bases between the germline ends. Its CDR3 holds 16 amino acids, cysteine through phenylalanine. Only the CDR3 DNA is retained, 48 bases long and in frame from the first base.

The protocol used for the library was the immunoSEQ multiplex PCR assay. The hsTCRB Kit was used according to the manufacturer's protocol to amplify rearranged TCR beta chain sequences. An Illumina MiSeq was used to sequence the TCRB libraries. Regarding the original processing steps: Demultiplexing, trimming and gene mapping were performed with the kit vendor's proprietary platform. Sourced from immuneACCESS, this table was stored by TCRdb with only in-frame sequences that have V and J called. A share of the clones is absent; for the studies checked, an unresolved V gene accounts for under half, and the remainder has no known explanation. Clone size and the V and J calls come from that table; the DNA yielded D and trimming. Counted in this sample were about 32,000 clones; around three quarters of them appeared once. The ten largest clones take up 7.5% to 10% of the sample.

In this chain, TRBV18 is recombined with TRBJ1-3, with the identity of the D gene unclear. This receptor was identified in a woman aged 25 to 39 with glioma. Some clones in this sample may be carry-over from other donors' samples. The sequenced sample was PBMCs, obtained from a glioma patient whose treatment included an IDH1 peptide vaccine. In nucleotide form, the sequence is TGTGCCAGCTCATTAACAGAACCCCTCTCTGGAAACACCATATATTTT. It translates to CASSLTEPLSGNTIYF.